Each of the 31 T cell receptor beta chains below was sequenced from the same sample in a study of control samples from healthy donors and cancer patients. TCRdb keeps only in-frame clones here, not all; method: immunoSEQ multiplex PCR. In the table there are tens of thousands of clones, 88% of which are singletons. The sample consisted of blood. The receptors derive from a woman in her 70s in good health.

The V call is TRBV3-1 (or the pseudogene TRBV3-2), the J call TRBJ2-3; D gene ambiguous. Trimming removed 4 bases from V and 0 bases from J, with 17 bases in between. The CDR3 totals 17 residues. Germline V gene sequence: CDR1 LGHDT, CDR2 YNNKEL (reference sequence). The CDR3 loop reads CASSRFSGGSSTDTQYF. For the CDR3, the DNA is TGTGCCAGCAGCCGCTTCTCCGGCGGATCTAGCACAGATACGCAGTATTTT.

The V and J genes are TRBV10-2 and TRBJ1-4; 8 bases fit TRBD1. Germline CDR1 reads WSHSY; CDR2 reads SAAADI. V gave up 5 bases and J gave up 6 bases; unmatched junction bases: 11. The CDR3 sequence is 16 residues long. CDR3 region: CASSSTSGGWYEKLFF. The CDR3 DNA sequence: TGCGCCAGCAGTTCAACTTCAGGGGGCTGGTATGAAAAACTGTTTTTT.

The V and J genes are TRBV5-1 and TRBJ2-3, with 11 nucleotides matching TRBD2. Germline V gene sequence: CDR1 SGHRS, CDR2 YFSETQ. The CDR3 consists of 18 residues. The junction had 7 bases not matched to a gene; V was cut back by 0 bases and J by 1 base. CDR3 amino acids: CASSLELAGAVGTDTQYF. The CDR3 DNA reads as TGCGCCAGCAGCTTGGAACTAGCGGGGGCCGTCGGCACAGATACGCAGTATTTT.

The CDR3 spells CASGSQGGNQPQHF. For the CDR3, the DNA is TGTGCCAGCGGGTCTCAGGGCGGCAATCAGCCCCAGCATTTT. The chain recombines TRBV6-5 with TRBJ1-5; a weak D match, TRBD1 (5 bases). The CDR3 consists of 14 residues. Germline CDR1 reads MNHEY; CDR2 reads SVGAGI. V lost 8 bases, J lost 2 bases, and 13 bases lay in between.

V and J are TRBV6-1 and TRBJ1-6; no firm D call. Trimming removed 2 bases at V and 10 bases at J, with 12 bases between. Per germline, CDR1 MNHNS and CDR2 SASEGT. This CDR3 spans 14 amino acids. The CDR3 DNA is TGTGCCAGCAGTGAAATTGGGGTTTACTCACCCCTCCACTTT. This gives the protein CASSEIGVYSPLHF.

The chain carries TRBV4-2 and TRBJ1-5; TRBD1 matches at 7 bases. Germline trimming cut 5 bases from V and 2 bases from J; bases unmatched to any gene: 6. The CDR3 sequence is 15 residues long. Germline CDR1 LGHNA, CDR2 YNFKEQ. The CDR3 region is CASSVDQGGNQPQHF. The CDR3, as DNA: TGTGCCAGCAGCGTGGATCAGGGGGGCAATCAGCCCCAGCATTTT.

V and J are TRBV5-6 and TRBJ1-3; D is undetermined. CDR1 is SGHDT and CDR2 is YYEEEE in the germline V gene. Trimming removed 3 bases from V and 0 bases from J, with 13 bases in between. This CDR3 is built from 16 residues. The CDR3 loop is CASSSPRADSGNTIYF. In nucleotides, the CDR3 is TGTGCCAGCAGCTCCCCCCGGGCCGACTCTGGAAACACCATATATTTT.

The chain employs TRBV28 and TRBJ1-2; D remains ambiguous. CDR1 and CDR2 from the germline V gene are MDHEN and SYDVKM. Trimming took off 3 bases at V and 4 bases at J, with 6 bases between the two ends. The CDR3 sequence is 12 residues long. CDR3 sequence: CASSFPPYGYTF. The DNA for the CDR3 is TGTGCCAGCAGTTTTCCCCCCTATGGCTACACCTTC.

V gene TRBV7-9 combines with J gene TRBJ1-4; 8 bases map to TRBD1. The CDR3 contains 17 residues. V shed 4 bases and J 1 base; nucleotides not matched to a gene: 8. Germline V gives CDR1 SEHNR, CDR2 FQNEAQ (reference sequence). The CDR3 bases are TGTGCCAGCAGCTCCAGACAGGGGTTGGAAACTAATGAAAAACTGTTTTTT. Protein product: CASSSRQGLETNEKLFF. The whole variable domain, filled in from reference TRBV7-9 and TRBJ1-4, reads DTGVSQNPRHKITKRGQNVTFRCDPISEHNRLYWYRQTLGQGPEFLTYFQNEAQLEKSRLLSDRFSAERPKGSFSTLEIQRTEQGDSAMYLCASSSRQGLETNEKLFFGSGTQLSVL.

Here the CDR3 DNA reads TGCGCCAGCAGCAGGACTAGCGGGGCCCTTAATGAGCAGTTCTTC. It translates to CASSRTSGALNEQFF. This rearrangement joins TRBV5-1 to TRBJ2-1; 12 bases are shared with TRBD2. J lost 7 bases, V lost 4 bases, and 6 bases had no gene match. Germline CDR1 is SGHRS and CDR2 is YFSETQ. This CDR3 region has 15 residues.

This chain joins TRBV3-1 (or the pseudogene TRBV3-2) and TRBJ1-1; TRBD1 is a possible D gene (6 bases). CDR3 length: 15 amino acids. The germline V and J ends were trimmed by 1 base and 11 bases, with 20 bases remaining between them. The germline V gene has CDR1 LGHDT and CDR2 YNNKEL (reference sequence). The CDR3 reads CASSQGFTGIFDAFF. CDR3 DNA sequence: TGTGCCAGCAGCCAAGGTTTCACAGGGATTTTCGATGCTTTCTTT.

This clone appeared a single time. The chain combines TRBV14 with TRBJ2-1; 10 bases agree with TRBD2. This CDR3 contains 15 residues. V shed 6 bases and J 4 bases; nucleotides not matched to a gene: 6. Germline CDR1 reads SGHDN; CDR2 reads FVKESK. CDR3 amino acids: CASRPLAGVYNEQFF. The CDR3 DNA is TGTGCCAGCAGACCTCTAGCGGGAGTATACAATGAGCAGTTCTTC.

The V and J genes are TRBV3-1 (or the pseudogene TRBV3-2) and TRBJ1-6; tentative D call: TRBD1 (5 bases). In germline, CDR1 is LGHDT, CDR2 YNNKEL (reference sequence). Trimming stripped 2 bases from V and 13 bases from J, with 12 bases between. The CDR3 is 13 amino acids. The CDR3: CASSQLQALPLHF. The CDR3 region has the DNA TGTGCCAGCAGCCAACTACAGGCTTTGCCCCTCCACTTT.

The chain employs TRBV2 and TRBJ2-6; 7 bases fit TRBD1. The CDR3 has 15 residues. CDR1 is SNHLY, CDR2 FYNNEI, per germline. V was clipped by 8 bases and J by 2 bases; unmatched bases: 6. CDR3: CASSSGQAGANVLTF. The CDR3 bases are TGTGCCAGCTCTTCTGGACAGGCTGGGGCCAACGTCCTGACTTTC.

This chain joins TRBV5-1 and TRBJ1-2, with D possibly TRBD1 on 6 matching bases. CDR3 size: 13 residues. Germline V CDR1 and CDR2: SGHRS, YFSETQ. The ends were cut back, 3 bases at V and 7 bases at J, with 13 bases in the middle. The CDR3 sequence: CASSYQGWGGYTF. In DNA form, the CDR3 reads TGCGCCAGCAGCTATCAGGGGTGGGGTGGCTACACCTTC.

The chain combines TRBV25-1 with TRBJ1-6; D remains ambiguous. This CDR3 has 13 residues. Trimming removed 6 bases from V and 8 bases from J, with 11 bases in between. Germline V gives CDR1 MGHDK, CDR2 SYGVNS. In DNA form, the CDR3 reads TGTGCCAGCAGGCAGGAGAGCGATTCACCCCTCCACTTT. This codes for CASRQESDSPLHF.

The chain employs TRBV3-1 (or the pseudogene TRBV3-2) and TRBJ1-1, with no clear D. Trimming stripped 5 bases from V and 1 base from J, with 8 bases between. CDR1 and CDR2 (germline): LGHDT, YNNKEL (reference sequence). The length of the CDR3 is 13 residues. The CDR3 DNA is TGTGCCAGCAGCGTGGACCCGAACACTGAAGCTTTCTTT. This translates into CASSVDPNTEAFF.

V usage is TRBV28 and J usage is TRBJ1-1, with D maybe TRBD1 (5 bases). V was cut by 8 bases and J by 9 bases, with 10 bases left in between. Per the germline V gene, CDR1 is MDHEN and CDR2 is SYDVKM. The CDR3 length is 10 residues. DNA of the CDR3: TGTGCCAGCTTTGAGGGGAAAGCTTTCTTT. Translating gives CASFEGKAFF.

The V and J genes are TRBV14 and TRBJ1-1; the match to TRBD1 covers 7 bases. V lost 5 bases to trimming and J lost 3 bases; unmatched junction nucleotides: 6. This CDR3 has 14 amino acids. From germline, CDR1 is SGHDN and CDR2 FVKESK. The CDR3 loop reads CASSLGTAHTEAFF. The CDR3 DNA is TGTGCCAGCAGCTTAGGGACAGCCCACACTGAAGCTTTCTTT.

DNA for the CDR3: TGTGCCAGCAGCCAAGTAGATAGCGGGGGGGCCCGGGAGACCCAGTACTTC. Amino acids: CASSQVDSGGARETQYF. This sequence joins TRBV4-2 and TRBJ2-5; TRBD2 agrees at 11 bases. V lost 1 base, J lost 5 bases, and 9 bases stayed unmatched. The length of the CDR3 is 17 residues. CDR1 and CDR2 from the germline V gene are LGHNA and YNFKEQ.

V is TRBV5-4 and J is TRBJ2-3; TRBD1 or TRBD2 may be the D gene (6 bases each). Germline V lookup: CDR1 SGHNT, CDR2 YYREEE (reference sequence). The V end lost 4 bases, the J end lost 6 bases, and 15 bases lay between the germline ends. The CDR3 covers 14 residues. CDR3 sequence: CASSPPGAKDTQYF. DNA of the CDR3: TGTGCCAGCAGCCCCCCGGGGGCTAAGGATACGCAGTATTTT.

This chain uses TRBV5-1 with TRBJ1-2, with TRBD1 matching 11 bases. This CDR3 region has 17 residues. Germline values: CDR1 SGHRS, CDR2 YFSETQ. The V segment lost 3 bases and the J segment 1 base; nucleotides outside the gene matches: 8. The DNA of the CDR3 is TGCGCCAGCAGCTCCGGACAGGGGGCTCATAATAACTATGGCTACACCTTC. This sequence encodes CASSSGQGAHNNYGYTF.

This clone appeared a few times. This rearrangement joins TRBV6-5 to TRBJ2-3, with unresolved D. Trimming took 4 bases from V and 4 from J, leaving 9 bases between them. This CDR3 is 13 amino acids long. Germline-derived CDR1 and CDR2 are MNHEY and SVGAGI. CDR3 nucleotides: TGTGCCAGCAGTTTCACTATCGCAGATACGCAGTATTTT. The encoded protein is CASSFTIADTQYF.

V gene TRBV20-1 combines with J gene TRBJ2-5, with no clear D. Germline-derived CDR1 and CDR2 are DFQATT and SNEGSKA (reference sequence). Trimming removed 2 bases from V and 5 bases from J, with 3 bases in between. The length of the CDR3 is 10 residues. The CDR3 reads CSARLETQYF. The CDR3 nucleotides are TGCAGTGCTAGATTGGAGACCCAGTACTTC.

The CDR3 is CASSLLTEKEPYEQYF. The DNA for the CDR3 is TGTGCCAGCAGCTTATTGACTGAAAAAGAGCCCTACGAGCAGTACTTC. The gene calls are TRBV11-3 and TRBJ2-7; no reliable D call. The CDR3 length is 16 residues. Trimming took 2 bases from V and 2 from J, leaving 16 bases between them. Germline values: CDR1 SGHNT, CDR2 YENEEA. Variable domain in full (rest from reference TRBV11-3 and TRBJ2-7): EAGVVQSPRYKIIEKKQPVAFWCNPISGHNTLYWYLQNLGQGPELLIRYENEEAVDDSQLPKDRFSAERLKGVDSTLKIQPAELGDSAVYLCASSLLTEKEPYEQYFGPGTRLTVT.

A word on this clone: This sample includes further DNA sequences coding for the same CDR3. CDR3 in DNA: TGCGCCAGCAGTGAGCCGGGACTAGCGGGTACAGATACGCAGTATTTT. Translating it yields CASSEPGLAGTDTQYF. This chain uses TRBV10-1 with TRBJ2-3; 12 bases fit TRBD2. This CDR3 is built from 16 residues. Germline trimming cut 2 bases from V and 3 bases from J; bases unmatched to any gene: 3. Germline CDR1 reads WNHNN; CDR2 reads SYGVQD (reference sequence).

The chain joins TRBV6-1 to TRBJ2-7; weak D call: TRBD2 (5 bases). The CDR3 is 14 amino acids. Germline CDR1 reads MNHNS; CDR2 reads SASEGT. Trimming pared 2 bases from V and 3 bases from J, leaving 11 bases between. The CDR3 DNA is TGTGCCAGCAGTGAACGAGGGTTACGCTACGAGCAGTACTTC. Translating it yields CASSERGLRYEQYF.

This clone was seen only a few times. The chain links TRBV19 to TRBJ1-1; D unresolved. Deletions cut 2 bases from V and 4 bases from J, with 8 bases between. Germline CDR1 reads LNHDA; CDR2 reads SQIVND (reference sequence). CDR3 length: 13 residues. The CDR3 spells CASSIRQITEAFF. The CDR3 DNA reads TGTGCCAGTAGTATAAGGCAGATCACTGAAGCTTTCTTT.

About this clone itself: Additional DNA sequences in this sample encode the identical CDR3. The V and J genes are TRBV5-1 and TRBJ1-1, with D perhaps matching TRBD1 (5 bases). CDR1 and CDR2 (germline): SGHRS, YFSETQ. V was shortened by 5 bases and J by 0 bases, with 8 bases between the two germline ends. The CDR3 runs 13 residues. The CDR3 sequence is CASSSRVNTEAFF. The CDR3 DNA is TGCGCCAGCAGTTCCAGGGTGAACACTGAAGCTTTCTTT.

This chain links TRBV2 with TRBJ1-5; D gene ambiguous. Germline V lookup: CDR1 SNHLY, CDR2 FYNNEI. The CDR3 contains 14 residues. Trimming removed 3 bases from V and 0 bases from J, with 6 bases in between. CDR3 in DNA: TGTGCCAGCAGTGACAAAAATAGCAATCAGCCCCAGCATTTT. It yields the protein CASSDKNSNQPQHF.

This rearrangement joins TRBV25-1 to TRBJ1-5; unclear D gene. Trimming removed 4 bases at V and 0 bases at J, with 4 bases between. Per the germline V gene, CDR1 is MGHDK and CDR2 is SYGVNS. The CDR3 sequence is 13 residues long. This chain's CDR3 is CASSGNSNQPQHF. As DNA, the CDR3 is TGTGCCAGCAGTGGAAATAGCAATCAGCCCCAGCATTTT.